This paragraph reports one T cell receptor (beta chain). Its antigen has not been determined. No base-level quality is on record; no much larger clone is a single base apart. Different DNA sequences within this sample yield the same CDR3. The receptor library was made with the immunoSEQ multiplex PCR assay. Regarding the original processing steps: A statistical classification framework was built to diagnose cytomegalovirus status from the catalog of TCR beta chain sequences. TCRdb's version of the immuneACCESS table is confined to in-frame rearrangements and falls short of the full clone set. An unresolved V gene accounts for under half of the shortfall where checked; the remainder is of unknown origin. V, J and clone size are those of that table, while D and trimming were read from the DNA. This sample lists around 170,000 clones; 85% were detected once. The ten biggest clones cover roughly 15% of the sample.

The data belong to a study of cytomegalovirus exposure and HLA in healthy donors (dated by TCRdb to the late 2010s). Looking at the study overall: According to a later analysis, the 120 or so validation repertoires were produced on the same platform as the approximately 620 repertoires of the first cohort. Besides the first cohort of approximately 710 subjects, a separate validation cohort made up of roughly 130 different subjects was used. The study aimed to test whether signatures of past pathogen exposure could be identified by cataloging public T cell receptors. High-throughput TCR immunosequencing, statistical association of individual TCRs with disease status, and machine learning were combined to predict cytomegalovirus infection status.

Donors formed part of the validation cohort, which comprised 95 to 150 subjects and was distinct from the first cohort of 550 to 850 subjects. Summary of the overall study and its limitations: The validation cohort had no HLA typing available for a later analysis, so co-occurrence within that cohort was assessed over all 110 or so repertoires. Of the cluster scores, 90% to 95% were above 0 in a later analysis, which found that TCRs clustered in the first cohort also tended to co-occur in the 120 or so validation repertoires. Three of the identified cytomegalovirus-associated TCR beta chains were confirmed in vitro to be specific for cytomegalovirus antigens. The classifier was reported to diagnose cytomegalovirus status with high specificity and sensitivity in both the original and validation cohorts. A total of about 150 TCR beta chains were listed by the study as associated with cytomegalovirus. It was suggested by the authors that the approach could potentially be generalized to other disease states and immunological phenotypes. Across donors, most TCR sequences were observed very rarely, whereas some public TCRs were present in many individuals.

The CDR3 holds 13 amino acids from the cysteine to the phenylalanine. Left in the record is the CDR3 DNA by itself, 39 bases read in frame from the first base. The germline V gene (reference sequence) gives CDR1 as SGHNT and CDR2 as YYREEE. Trimming takes 4 bases off V and 5 bases off J; junction bases not matched to a gene: 1. The clonotype was recovered from a man between 18 and 35 years old in good health and CMV-seropositive. The specimen was PBMCs. This receptor chain uses TRBV5-4 and TRBJ2-5, with TRBD1 matching 11 junction bases. The CDR3 amino acid sequence is: CASSRDRGETQYF. The nucleotide sequence reads TGTGCCAGCAGCCGGGACAGGGGGGAGACCCAGTACTTC.